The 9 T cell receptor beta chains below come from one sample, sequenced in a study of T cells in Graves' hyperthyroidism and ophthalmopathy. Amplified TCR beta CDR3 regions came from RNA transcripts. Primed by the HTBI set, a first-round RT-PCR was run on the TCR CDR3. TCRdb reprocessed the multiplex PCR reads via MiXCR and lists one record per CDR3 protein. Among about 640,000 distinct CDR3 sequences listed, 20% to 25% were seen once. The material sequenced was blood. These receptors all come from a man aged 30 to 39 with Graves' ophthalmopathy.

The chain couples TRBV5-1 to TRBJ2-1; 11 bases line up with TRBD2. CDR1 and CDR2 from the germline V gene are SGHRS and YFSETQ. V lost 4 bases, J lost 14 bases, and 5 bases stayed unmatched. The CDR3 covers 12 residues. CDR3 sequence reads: CASSAGLADEFF. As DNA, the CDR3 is TGCGCCAGCAGCGCGGGACTAGCGGATGAGTTCTTC.

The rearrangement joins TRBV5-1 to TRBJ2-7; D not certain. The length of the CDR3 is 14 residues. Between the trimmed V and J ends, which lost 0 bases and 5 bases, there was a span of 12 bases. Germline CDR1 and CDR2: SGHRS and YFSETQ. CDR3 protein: CASSLGGGNHEQYF. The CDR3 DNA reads TGCGCCAGCAGCTTGGGAGGTGGCAACCACGAGCAGTACTTC.

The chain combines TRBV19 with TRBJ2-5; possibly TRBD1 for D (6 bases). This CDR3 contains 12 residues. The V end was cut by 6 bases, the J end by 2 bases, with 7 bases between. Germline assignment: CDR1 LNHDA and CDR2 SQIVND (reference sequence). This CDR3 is CASRGAQETQYF. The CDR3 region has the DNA TGTGCCAGTAGGGGGGCTCAAGAGACCCAGTACTTC.

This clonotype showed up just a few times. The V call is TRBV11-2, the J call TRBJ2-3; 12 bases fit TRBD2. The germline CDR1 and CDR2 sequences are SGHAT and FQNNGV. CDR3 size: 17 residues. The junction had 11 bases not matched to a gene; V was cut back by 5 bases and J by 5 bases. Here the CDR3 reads CASSNPGTSGPRDTQYF. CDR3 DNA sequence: TGTGCCAGCAGCAACCCCGGGACTAGCGGGCCAAGAGATACGCAGTATTTT.

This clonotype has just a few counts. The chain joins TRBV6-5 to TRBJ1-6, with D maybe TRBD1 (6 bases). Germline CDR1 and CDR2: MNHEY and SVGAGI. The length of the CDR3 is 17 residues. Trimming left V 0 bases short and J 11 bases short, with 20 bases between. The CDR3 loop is CASSYSRADRAKAPLHF. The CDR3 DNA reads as TGTGCCAGCAGTTACTCGAGGGCGGACAGAGCTAAGGCACCCCTCCACTTT.

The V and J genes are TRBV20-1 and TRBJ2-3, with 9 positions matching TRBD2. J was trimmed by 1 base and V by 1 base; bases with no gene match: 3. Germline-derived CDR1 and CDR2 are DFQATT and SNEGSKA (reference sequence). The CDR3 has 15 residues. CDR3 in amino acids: CSARVASGGTDTQYF. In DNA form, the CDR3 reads TGCAGTGCTAGAGTGGCTAGCGGGGGCACAGATACGCAGTATTTT.

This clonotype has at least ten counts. This CDR3 reads CASSSTQGYYEQYF. Here the CDR3 DNA reads TGTGCCAGCAGCTCCACACAGGGATACTACGAGCAGTACTTC. The chain couples TRBV7-9 to TRBJ2-7, with a weak D call TRBD1 (6 bases). Germline assignment: CDR1 SEHNR and CDR2 FQNEAQ (reference sequence). The germline V and J ends were trimmed by 4 bases and 3 bases, with 13 bases remaining between them. The CDR3 loop spans 14 amino acids. The variable domain in full, completed from reference TRBV7-9 and TRBJ2-7, reads DTGVSQNPRHKITKRGQNVTFRCDPISEHNRLYWYRQTLGQGPEFLTYFQNEAQLEKSRLLSDRFSAERPKGSFSTLEIQRTEQGDSAMYLCASSSTQGYYEQYFGPGTRLTVT.

CDR3 sequence reads: CASSLLLAGGPTGELFF. CDR3 DNA: TGCGCCAGCAGCTTGCTTCTAGCGGGAGGGCCCACCGGGGAGCTGTTTTTT. V is TRBV5-1 and J is TRBJ2-2; 12 bases map to TRBD2. The CDR3 runs to 17 residues. J lost 4 bases, V lost 1 base, and 5 bases had no gene match. Germline assignment: CDR1 SGHRS and CDR2 YFSETQ.

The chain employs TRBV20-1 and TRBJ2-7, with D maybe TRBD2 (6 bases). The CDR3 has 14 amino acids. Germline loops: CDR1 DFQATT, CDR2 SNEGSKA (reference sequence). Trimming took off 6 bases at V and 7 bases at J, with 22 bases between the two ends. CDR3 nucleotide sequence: TGCAGTGCCATGCCTGGGACTGGCTACGCTGAGCAGTACTTC. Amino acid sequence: CSAMPGTGYAEQYF.